This TCR beta chain came from a study of cytomegalovirus exposure and HLA in healthy donors. The study, taken as a whole, reports: It was likely that a cluster of highly shared sequence variants was a sequencing artifact. Reportedly, a later analysis found an Asian-associated ancestry cluster had fewer N-insertions than the approximately 670-donor mean.

Remarks on this clone: The antigen is not known.

The CDR3 runs to 12 residues. The V gene's germline CDR1 is SGHTS and CDR2 YDEGEE. Between the trimmed V and J ends, which lost 4 bases and 5 bases, there was a span of 9 bases. In the PCR, 60 Vbeta and 13 Jbeta primers were used. The table came from immunoSEQ multiplex PCR; TCRdb's copy has only in-frame clones and leaves some out. The table lists about 98,000 clones, under 85% of them singletons. The chain recombines TRBV5-8 with TRBJ1-2; D possibly corresponds to TRBD1 (5 bases). The clonotype was recovered from a female donor in good health and CMV-seropositive. The specimen was PBMCs. CDR3 coding DNA: TGTGCCAGCAGCCAACAGGTTTATGGCTACACCTTC. As protein: CASSQQVYGYTF.